The source of this T cell receptor (beta chain) is a study of T-cell memory formation after mild COVID-19. Notes on the study in general: Clones that contracted clustered mainly in CM and EM if CD4+ and in EMRA if CD8+. The authors left the SARS-CoV-2 specificity of second-wave clones peaking on day 37 unconfirmed.

TCRdb fed the 5' RACE reads into MiXCR, producing one record per CDR3 protein. This table holds roughly 500,000 distinct CDR3 sequences, about a fifth found once. Looked up from germline, CDR1 is MNHEY and CDR2 is SVGAGI. The V gene end was trimmed by 0 bases and the J gene end by 8 bases; junction bases not matched to a gene: 8. The CDR3 is 16 amino acids. A few counts support this clonotype. The antigen remains unidentified. The TCR was taken from an adult woman who had mild COVID-19 (a few samples of this study predate the infection). Cell type and time point are not known. V is TRBV6-5 and J is TRBJ2-3; 10 bases agree with TRBD2. The sample consisted of PBMCs or a T cell subset sorted from them (not recorded which). CDR3 coding DNA: TGTGCCAGCAGTTACTCTGAAGCGGGAGGGCCGGCTACGCAGTATTTT. Amino acid sequence: CASSYSEAGGPATQYF.